One and the same sample provided the 2 T cell receptor beta chains below, sequenced in a study of blood T cells in healthy people across ages. A sample-barcoded 5' primer and a J-beta primer mix were used in a second PCR of roughly 7 to 11 cycles. TCRdb re-called the 5' RACE reads with MiXCR, one entry per CDR3 protein. The profile shows 1.5 million to 2 million distinct CDR3 sequences, over 25% of them singletons. Material for sequencing was blood. The receptors come from a woman aged 25 to 45 in good health.

The V and J genes are TRBV11-1 and TRBJ2-2, with TRBD2 matching 13 bases. CDR1 is SGHAT and CDR2 is FQDESV in the germline V gene (reference sequence). V shed 5 bases and J 7 bases; nucleotides not matched to a gene: 7. The CDR3 loop spans 16 amino acids. The DNA for the CDR3 is TGTGCCAGCAGCGCACGACTAGCGGGGGGCGACGGGGAGCTGTTTTTT. It translates to CASSARLAGGDGELFF.

The chain employs TRBV12-3 or TRBV12-4 and TRBJ1-3, with D possibly TRBD1 on 5 matching bases. The germline V and J ends were trimmed by 2 bases and 4 bases, with 9 bases remaining between them. CDR3 length equals 14 residues. CDR3 amino acids: CASSLTTVGNTIYF. In nucleotides, the CDR3 is TGTGCCAGCAGTTTAACGACAGTAGGAAACACCATATATTTT.